Listed here are 20 T cell receptor beta chains from one sample, sequenced in a study of human T cells and chemical hapten exposure. The time point was: patch test 1, 2 weeks after DPC sensitization. As to treatment: therapeutic diphenylcyclopropenone sensitization with weekly scalp DPC. TCRdb recomputed calls from the RACE reads with MiXCR, one row per CDR3 protein. This table holds about 110,000 distinct CDR3 sequences, around 10% found once. The sample was whole blood, taken in connection with sensitization to the hapten diphenylcyclopropenone (DPC). These receptors originate from a woman in her thirties or forties with alopecia areata. Some clones in this sample may be carry-over from other donors' samples.

This clonotype was observed a handful of times. The chain couples TRBV29-1 to TRBJ1-5; D ambiguous. Trimming left V 6 bases short and J 0 bases short, with 6 bases between. Germline CDR1 reads SQVTM; CDR2 reads ANQGSEA. The CDR3 sequence is 12 residues long. The CDR3 is CSVGSSNQPQHF. The DNA of the CDR3 is TGCAGCGTCGGGAGTAGCAATCAGCCCCAGCATTTT.

This clonotype was found many times. The V gene is TRBV20-1, the J gene TRBJ2-5; D is unresolved. Deletions cut 5 bases from V and 2 bases from J, with 15 bases between. Germline V gene data show CDR1 as DFQATT and CDR2 as SNEGSKA (reference sequence). This CDR3 has 14 amino acids. Written as DNA, the CDR3 is TGCAGTGCTCCCTCGGCCAATAAACAAGAGACCCAGTACTTC. This gives the protein CSAPSANKQETQYF.

V is TRBV12-3 or TRBV12-4 and J is TRBJ1-1; a weak D match, TRBD1 (6 bases). V was shortened by 3 bases and J by 0 bases, with 11 bases between the two germline ends. The CDR3 consists of 15 residues. The CDR3 nucleotides read TGTGCCAGCAGTTTGAGGGGGGTTATGAACACTGAAGCTTTCTTT. Translation: CASSLRGVMNTEAFF.

This clonotype was detected many times. This chain links TRBV13 with TRBJ2-1, with TRBD2 identical over 12 bases. Germline-derived CDR1 and CDR2 are PRHDT and FYEKMQ (reference sequence). The CDR3 is made up of 15 amino acids. J lost 5 bases, V lost 5 bases, and 4 bases had no gene match. The CDR3 sequence: CASSPRTSGNNEQFF. The DNA for the CDR3 is TGTGCCAGCAGCCCCCGGACTAGCGGGAACAATGAGCAGTTCTTC.

The chain carries TRBV20-1 and TRBJ2-7; TRBD1 aligns across 7 bases. Trimming at V came to 6 bases and at J to 3 bases, leaving 17 bases not matched to a gene. Germline V gene lookup returns CDR1 DFQATT and CDR2 SNEGSKA (reference sequence). The CDR3 is 16 amino acids. The CDR3 region has the DNA TGCAGTGCGCAATCCACCCGAGGGACAGCCTACTACGAGCAGTACTTC. Amino acids: CSAQSTRGTAYYEQYF.

The chain is built from TRBV20-1 and TRBJ2-5; 7 nucleotides align to TRBD1. Per the germline V gene, CDR1 is DFQATT and CDR2 is SNEGSKA (reference sequence). The CDR3 is 13 residues long. CDR3 residues: CRTGAGTQETQYF. CDR3 bases: TGCAGAACAGGGGCCGGAACGCAAGAGACCCAGTACTTC.

This clonotype was seen a handful of times. The chain couples TRBV6-2 or TRBV6-3 to TRBJ2-2; TRBD2 might be the D (5 bases). The germline V gene encodes CDR1 MNHEY and CDR2 SVGEGT. The CDR3 spans 14 residues. V was shortened by 5 bases and J by 7 bases, with 14 bases between the two germline ends. CDR3 nucleotide sequence: TGTGCCAGCAGTGCCCCTCCCGGGAACGGGGAGCTGTTTTTT. This codes for CASSAPPGNGELFF.

At least ten counts were recorded for this clonotype. CDR3 sequence: CASSFPEGAANEKLFF. DNA for the CDR3: TGTGCCAGCAGTTTCCCGGAGGGGGCGGCTAATGAAAAACTGTTTTTT. V and J are TRBV6-2 or TRBV6-3 and TRBJ1-4; 7 bases are a match to TRBD1. The CDR3 runs 16 residues. V gave up 4 bases and J gave up 3 bases; unmatched junction bases: 8. Germline V lookup: CDR1 MNHEY, CDR2 SVGEGT.

This clonotype was detected a few times. J is TRBJ2-5 and V is TRBV19; TRBD1 aligns across 10 bases. CDR1 is LNHDA and CDR2 is SQIVND in the germline V gene (reference sequence). There are 14 residues in the CDR3. Trimming took 4 bases from V and 2 from J; bases not matched to a gene: 1. CDR3 bases: TGTGCCAGTAGTAAGGGACAGGGGCAAGAGACCCAGTACTTC. Translated, it gives CASSKGQGQETQYF.

The table lists this clonotype with many counts. The V gene is TRBV5-1, the J gene TRBJ2-7, with TRBD2 matching 11 bases. V gave up 0 bases and J gave up 0 bases; unmatched junction bases: 5. Looked up from germline, CDR1 is SGHRS and CDR2 is YFSETQ. The CDR3 has 17 amino acids. CDR3 sequence: CASSLVASGGSSYEQYF. CDR3 nucleotides: TGCGCCAGCAGCTTGGTGGCTAGCGGGGGGAGCTCCTACGAGCAGTACTTC.

Concerning this clonotype itself: A much larger clone lies one base from this, so it may be a read error. This sequence joins TRBV3-1 and TRBJ2-7, with D perhaps given as TRBD1 or TRBD2 (5 bases each). The J call may be mistaken, given a closer DNA end match to TRBJ2-1. Germline V gene sequence: CDR1 LGHDT, CDR2 YNNKEL (reference sequence). CDR3 size: 13 residues. The CDR3 region has the DNA TGTGCCAGCAGCCTGGGACGTTTCAACGAGCAGTTCTTC. Amino acid sequence: CASSLGRFNEQFF.

The sample holds many counts of this clonotype. The chain joins TRBV30 to TRBJ1-3; the D gene is possibly TRBD1 (6 bases). V was trimmed by 5 bases and J by 0 bases, leaving 14 bases between them. The CDR3 loop spans 15 amino acids. CDR1 is GTSNPN, CDR2 SVGIG, per germline (reference sequence). CDR3 DNA sequence: TGTGCCTGGGAAACAGGGTTGAGCTCTGGAAACACCATATATTTT. As protein: CAWETGLSSGNTIYF.

Only a few counts were recorded for this clonotype. The J gene is TRBJ2-3, the V gene TRBV7-9; 13 nucleotides align to TRBD2. The CDR3 length is 20 residues. Trimming removed 3 bases from V and 0 bases from J; junction bases left unmatched: 12. The germline gives CDR1 SEHNR, CDR2 FQNEAQ (reference sequence). CDR3: CASSFTRTSGRTPSTDTQYF. CDR3 in DNA: TGTGCCAGCAGCTTTACCCGGACTAGCGGGAGAACCCCTAGCACAGATACGCAGTATTTT.

The chain recombines TRBV20-1 with TRBJ2-7; tentative D call: TRBD1 (6 bases). The CDR3 spans 13 residues. CDR1 is DFQATT, CDR2 SNEGSKA, per germline (reference sequence). The V end was cut by 7 bases, the J end by 4 bases, with 17 bases between. CDR3 residues: CSVPGAGVYEQYF. For the CDR3, the DNA is TGCAGTGTCCCAGGGGCAGGGGTTTACGAGCAGTACTTC.

V is TRBV14 and J is TRBJ2-1; D unclear. V lost 0 bases to trimming and J lost 0 bases, with 15 bases between them. Germline loops: CDR1 SGHDN, CDR2 FVKESK. The CDR3 sequence is 18 residues long. The CDR3 here is CASSQDRSSLSSYNEQFF. In DNA, the CDR3 is TGTGCCAGCAGCCAAGATCGGAGTAGCCTAAGCTCCTACAATGAGCAGTTCTTC. Combining the CDR3 with reference TRBV14 and TRBJ2-1 gives the whole variable domain EAGVTQFPSHSVIEKGQTVTLRCDPISGHDNLYWYRRVMGKEIKFLLHFVKESKQDESGMPNNRFLAERTGGTYSTLKVQPAELEDSGVYFCASSQDRSSLSSYNEQFFGPGTRLTVL.

The sample holds many counts of this clonotype. This sequence joins TRBV7-2 and TRBJ2-3; the match to TRBD2 covers 7 bases. The CDR3 totals 15 residues. Trimming cost V 2 bases and J 1 base; bases outside gene matches: 3. The germline CDR1 and CDR2 sequences are SGHTA and FQGNSA. The CDR3 DNA sequence: TGTGCCAGCAGCTTACGGCTAGCGGGCACAGATACGCAGTATTTT. Translating gives CASSLRLAGTDTQYF.

The genes are TRBV6-5 and TRBJ1-1; no clear D gene. Germline V gives CDR1 MNHEY, CDR2 SVGAGI. The CDR3 totals 14 residues. Trimming took 6 bases from V and 1 from J, leaving 12 bases between them. The CDR3 loop reads CASSRLPGNTEAFF. In nucleotides, the CDR3 is TGTGCCAGCAGCCGGCTGCCGGGGAACACTGAAGCTTTCTTT.

The chain recombines TRBV24-1 with TRBJ1-5; 7 nucleotides match TRBD1. CDR1 KGHDR and CDR2 SFDVKD come from the germline V gene. The CDR3 contains 13 residues. Trimming removed 3 bases from V and 9 bases from J; junction bases left unmatched: 4. CDR3 sequence: CATSDTGERPQHF. In DNA, the CDR3 is TGTGCCACCAGTGATACAGGGGAAAGGCCCCAGCATTTT.

The J gene is TRBJ2-5, the V gene TRBV20-1, with D hard to call. The germline CDR1 and CDR2 sequences are DFQATT and SNEGSKA (reference sequence). V was cut by 3 bases and J by 5 bases, with 16 bases left in between. The CDR3 totals 14 residues. The CDR3 bases are TGCAGTGCTAGCGGCTCCTACGGTGGGGAGACCCAGTACTTC. Protein: CSASGSYGGETQYF.

This clonotype was detected only a few times. This chain uses TRBV5-1 with TRBJ2-1; 11 nucleotides agree with TRBD2. The germline CDR1 and CDR2 sequences are SGHRS and YFSETQ. V trimming: 4 bases; J trimming: 4 bases; junction bases outside the gene matches: 13. The CDR3 sequence is 18 residues long. The chain's CDR3 is CASSISLGLAEPYNEQFF. CDR3 nucleotides: TGCGCCAGCAGCATCTCTCTGGGACTAGCGGAACCATACAATGAGCAGTTCTTC.